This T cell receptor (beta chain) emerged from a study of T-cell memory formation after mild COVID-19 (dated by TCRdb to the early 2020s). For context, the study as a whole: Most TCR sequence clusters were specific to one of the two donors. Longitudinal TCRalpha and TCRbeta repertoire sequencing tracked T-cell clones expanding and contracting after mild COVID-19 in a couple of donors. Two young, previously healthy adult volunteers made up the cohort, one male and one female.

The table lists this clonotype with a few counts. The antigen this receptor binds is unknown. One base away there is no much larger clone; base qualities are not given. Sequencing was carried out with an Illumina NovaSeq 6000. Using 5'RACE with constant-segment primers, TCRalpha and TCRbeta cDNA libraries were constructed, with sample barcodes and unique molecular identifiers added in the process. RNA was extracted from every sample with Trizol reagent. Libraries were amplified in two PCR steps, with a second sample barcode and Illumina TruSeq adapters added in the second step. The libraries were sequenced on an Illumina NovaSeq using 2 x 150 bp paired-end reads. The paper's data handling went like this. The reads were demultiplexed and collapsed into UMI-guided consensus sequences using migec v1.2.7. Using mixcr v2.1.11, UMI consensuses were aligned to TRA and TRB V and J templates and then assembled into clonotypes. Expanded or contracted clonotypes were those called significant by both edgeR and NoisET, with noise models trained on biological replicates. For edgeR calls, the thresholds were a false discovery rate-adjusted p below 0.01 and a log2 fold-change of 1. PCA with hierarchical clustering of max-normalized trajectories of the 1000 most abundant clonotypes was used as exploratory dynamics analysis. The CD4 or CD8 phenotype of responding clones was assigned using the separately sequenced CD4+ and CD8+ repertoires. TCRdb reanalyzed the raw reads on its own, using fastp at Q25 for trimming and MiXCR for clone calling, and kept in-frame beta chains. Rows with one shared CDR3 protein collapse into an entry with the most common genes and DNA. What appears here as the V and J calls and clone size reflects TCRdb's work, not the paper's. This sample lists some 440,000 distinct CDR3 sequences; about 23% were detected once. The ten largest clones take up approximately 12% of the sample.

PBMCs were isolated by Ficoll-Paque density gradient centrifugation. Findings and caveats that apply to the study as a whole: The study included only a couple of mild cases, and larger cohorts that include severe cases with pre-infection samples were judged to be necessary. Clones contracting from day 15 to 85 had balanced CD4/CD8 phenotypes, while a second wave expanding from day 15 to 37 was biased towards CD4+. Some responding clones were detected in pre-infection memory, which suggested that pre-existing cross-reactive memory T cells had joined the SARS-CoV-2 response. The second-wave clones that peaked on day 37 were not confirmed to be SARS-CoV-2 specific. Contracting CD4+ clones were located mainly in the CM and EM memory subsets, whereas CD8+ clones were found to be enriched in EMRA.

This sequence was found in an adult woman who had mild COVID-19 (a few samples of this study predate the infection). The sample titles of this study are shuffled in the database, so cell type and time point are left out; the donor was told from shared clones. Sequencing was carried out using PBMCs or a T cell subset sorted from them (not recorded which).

The CDR3 region has the sequence CASSPRMRGEAFF. The DNA is as follows: TGTGCCAGCAGCCCTAGAATGCGCGGTGAAGCTTTCTTT. The chain joins TRBV7-8 to TRBJ1-1, with the D gene not confidently named. The CDR3 contains 13 residues, cysteine and phenylalanine counted. Only the CDR3 region is kept as DNA, spanning 39 bases read in frame from base 1. V loses 5 bases, J loses 7 bases, and the germline ends lie 14 bases apart. CDR1 is given as SGHVS and CDR2 as FQNEAQ, both from the germline V gene.